A selection of T cell receptor beta chains follows, all from one sample in a study of blood T cells in healthy people across ages. One entry per CDR3 protein results from TCRdb running MiXCR on the 5' RACE reads. The sample holds fewer than 2,000,000 distinct CDR3 sequences; about two fifths are singletons and the top ten take more than 20%. Specimen: blood. The receptors stem from a human donor in good health. The CDR3 runs from the conserved cysteine through the conserved F or W. Each record gives: CDR3 length, D gene, V gene, J gene, clone size, CDR3 protein, CDR3 DNA. D genes are given only for firm matches. Clone size, where shown, is once, few, many, or a class for clones that have expanded.

14	.	TRBV20-1	TRBJ2-7	.	CSAVTGGQTYEQYF	TGCAGTGCCGTTACCGGGGGACAGACCTACGAGCAGTACTTC
13	.	TRBV7-9	TRBJ1-4	.	CASSLQGWEKLFF	TGTGCCAGCAGCTTACAGGGCTGGGAAAAACTGTTTTTT
15	.	TRBV5-1	TRBJ2-6	few	CASRETLSGANVLTF	TGCGCCAGCAGGGAGACCCTTTCTGGGGCCAACGTCCTGACTTTC
15	.	TRBV29-1	TRBJ1-1	few	CSVEGHPLGDTEAFF	TGCAGCGTTGAAGGGCACCCCTTGGGGGACACTGAAGCTTTCTTT
14	.	TRBV12-3/TRBV12-4	TRBJ2-7	.	CASSLWDLTYEQYF	TGTGCCAGCAGTTTATGGGACCTAACCTACGAGCAGTACTTC
17	TRBD1	TRBV11-2	TRBJ1-4	.	CASSHGGYTGGDEKLFF	TGTGCCAGCAGCCATGGGGGGTATACAGGGGGTGATGAAAAACTGTTTTTT
14	.	TRBV9	TRBJ2-3	few	CASSVEGVGDTQYF	TGTGCCAGCAGCGTAGAAGGGGTTGGAGATACGCAGTATTTT
14	.	TRBV7-2	TRBJ2-5	few	CASSIDSAQETQYF	TGTGCCAGCAGCATAGACTCAGCCCAAGAGACCCAGTACTTC
15	TRBD1	TRBV7-2	TRBJ2-5	.	CASSYVDRGSETQYF	TGTGCCAGCAGCTACGTGGACAGGGGGTCAGAGACCCAGTACTTC
14	.	TRBV20-1	TRBJ2-1	few	CSAPFRTKGGEQFF	TGCAGTGCTCCCTTTCGGACAAAGGGGGGTGAGCAGTTCTTC
13	.	TRBV11-3	TRBJ1-1	.	CASSLLAATEAFF	TGTGCCAGCAGCTTATTGGCCGCCACTGAAGCTTTCTTT
15	TRBD1	TRBV5-6	TRBJ2-7	.	CASSLGDRDLYEQYF	TGTGCCAGCAGCTTGGGCGACAGGGACCTATACGAGCAGTACTTC
15	.	TRBV4-2	TRBJ2-1	.	CASSQLKTGGDEQFF	TGTGCCAGCAGCCAACTTAAAACAGGGGGGGATGAGCAGTTCTTC
15	.	TRBV4-1	TRBJ2-2	.	CASRQGGGNTGELFF	TGCGCCAGCAGGCAAGGGGGGGGGAACACCGGGGAGCTGTTTTTT
12	.	TRBV19	TRBJ1-1	few	CASMGLNTEAFF	TGTGCCAGTATGGGTTTGAACACTGAAGCTTTCTTT
15	TRBD1	TRBV7-2	TRBJ1-2	few	CASSTPGQDWDGYTF	TGTGCCAGCAGCACACCGGGACAGGACTGGGATGGCTACACCTTC
15	.	TRBV6-5	TRBJ2-5	.	CASSYLSTLKETQYF	TGTGCCAGCAGTTACCTCTCGACCTTGAAAGAGACCCAGTACTTC
14	.	TRBV12-3/TRBV12-4	TRBJ2-7	.	CASSKTGIPYEQYF	TGTGCCAGCAGTAAAACAGGGATCCCCTACGAGCAGTACTTC
14	.	TRBV15	TRBJ1-2	.	CATSRRGSPYGYTF	TGTGCCACCAGCAGAAGGGGGTCTCCCTATGGCTACACCTTC
15	TRBD1	TRBV9	TRBJ2-7	.	CASSSSDRGGNEQYF	TGTGCCAGCAGCTCTTCGGACAGGGGTGGCAACGAGCAGTACTTC
17	.	TRBV7-2	TRBJ2-7	.	CASSLARSQGSSYEQYF	TGTGCCAGCAGCTTAGCGCGAAGTCAGGGAAGCTCCTACGAGCAGTACTTC
15	.	TRBV7-9	TRBJ2-3	.	CASSTKGPSTDTQYF	TGTGCCAGCAGCACCAAGGGACCCTCCACAGATACGCAGTATTTT
15	.	TRBV5-1	TRBJ1-1	.	CASSLADVGDPEAFF	TGCGCCAGCAGCTTGGCCGATGTGGGGGACCCTGAAGCTTTCTTT
16	TRBD2	TRBV15	TRBJ2-5	once	CATSRDHGGGEETQYF	TGTGCCACCAGCAGAGATCATGGGGGGGGAGAGGAGACCCAGTACTTC
14	.	TRBV24-1	TRBJ2-3	.	CATSDLDVTDTQYF	TGTGCCACCAGTGATTTAGACGTCACAGATACGCAGTATTTT
15	TRBD1	TRBV4-3	TRBJ1-2	once	CASSRDTGVVYGYTF	TGCGCCAGCAGCCGGGATACAGGGGTTGTCTATGGCTACACCTTC
13	.	TRBV12-3/TRBV12-4	TRBJ2-1	few	CASISAGLGEQFF	TGTGCCAGCATTAGCGCGGGGTTAGGTGAGCAGTTCTTC
14	.	TRBV24-1	TRBJ2-3	.	CATSLQGFTDTQYF	TGTGCCACCAGTCTCCAGGGCTTCACAGATACGCAGTATTTT
14	TRBD1	TRBV24-1	TRBJ2-5	once	CATGQNRGQETQYF	TGTGCCACCGGGCAGAACAGGGGGCAAGAGACCCAGTACTTC
15	TRBD1	TRBV6-5	TRBJ1-2	.	CASSEDRAPNYGYTF	TGTGCCAGCAGCGAGGACAGGGCTCCCAACTATGGCTACACCTTC
16	TRBD1	TRBV4-2	TRBJ2-1	.	CASSRIRDRHYNEQFF	TGTGCCAGCAGCCGGATCCGGGACAGGCACTACAATGAGCAGTTCTTC
13	.	TRBV27	TRBJ1-2	many	CASSQLTGYGYTF	TGTGCCAGCAGTCAACTAACAGGGTATGGCTACACCTTC
16	.	TRBV12-3/TRBV12-4	TRBJ2-1	.	CASRMTAYRKGNEQFF	TGTGCCAGCAGGATGACAGCTTACCGAAAGGGGAATGAGCAGTTCTTC
16	TRBD2	TRBV7-9	TRBJ2-7	.	CTSSLAGLAVSYEQYF	TGTACCAGCAGCTTAGCGGGACTAGCGGTTTCCTACGAGCAGTACTTC
15	.	TRBV6-5	TRBJ2-3	.	CASSYDGRVTDTQYF	TGTGCCAGCAGTTACGACGGCAGGGTAACAGATACGCAGTATTTT